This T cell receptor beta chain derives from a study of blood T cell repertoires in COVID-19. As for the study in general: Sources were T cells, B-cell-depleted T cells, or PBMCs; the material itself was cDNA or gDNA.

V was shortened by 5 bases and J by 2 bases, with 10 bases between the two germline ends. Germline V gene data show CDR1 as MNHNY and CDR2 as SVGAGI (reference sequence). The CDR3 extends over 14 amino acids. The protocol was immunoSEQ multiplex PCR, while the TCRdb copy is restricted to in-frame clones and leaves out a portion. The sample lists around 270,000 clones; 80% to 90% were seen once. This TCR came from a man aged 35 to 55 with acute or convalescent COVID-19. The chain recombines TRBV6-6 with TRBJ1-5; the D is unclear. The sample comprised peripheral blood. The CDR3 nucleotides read TGTGCCAGCAGTCTCCAGGAAGGCAATCAGCCCCAGCATTTT. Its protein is CASSLQEGNQPQHF.